This T cell receptor (beta chain) was sequenced in a study of shared clonotypes between healthy human individuals. Germline V gives CDR1 SEHNR, CDR2 FQNEAQ (reference sequence). With 5 bases removed from V and 1 base from J, the gap between germline ends came to 8 bases. CDR3 length equals 14 residues. Clones were read by immunoSEQ multiplex PCR, and TCRdb kept only the in-frame ones, dropping some. The sample gives around 600,000 clones, roughly 96% of which show up once; 0.11% is in the top ten. CD45RO negativity and positive selection for CCR7 defined naive CD8 cells, a population that excluded terminally differentiated effector memory CD45RA+ cells.

The sample comprised naive CD8+ T cells sorted from blood. This receptor was taken from a woman younger than 45 in good health. V gene TRBV7-9 combines with J gene TRBJ2-2; tentative D call: TRBD2 (6 bases). CDR3 coding DNA: TGTGCCAGCAGCGCCGGGGGGAACACCGGGGAGCTGTTTTTT. This gives the protein CASSAGGNTGELFF.